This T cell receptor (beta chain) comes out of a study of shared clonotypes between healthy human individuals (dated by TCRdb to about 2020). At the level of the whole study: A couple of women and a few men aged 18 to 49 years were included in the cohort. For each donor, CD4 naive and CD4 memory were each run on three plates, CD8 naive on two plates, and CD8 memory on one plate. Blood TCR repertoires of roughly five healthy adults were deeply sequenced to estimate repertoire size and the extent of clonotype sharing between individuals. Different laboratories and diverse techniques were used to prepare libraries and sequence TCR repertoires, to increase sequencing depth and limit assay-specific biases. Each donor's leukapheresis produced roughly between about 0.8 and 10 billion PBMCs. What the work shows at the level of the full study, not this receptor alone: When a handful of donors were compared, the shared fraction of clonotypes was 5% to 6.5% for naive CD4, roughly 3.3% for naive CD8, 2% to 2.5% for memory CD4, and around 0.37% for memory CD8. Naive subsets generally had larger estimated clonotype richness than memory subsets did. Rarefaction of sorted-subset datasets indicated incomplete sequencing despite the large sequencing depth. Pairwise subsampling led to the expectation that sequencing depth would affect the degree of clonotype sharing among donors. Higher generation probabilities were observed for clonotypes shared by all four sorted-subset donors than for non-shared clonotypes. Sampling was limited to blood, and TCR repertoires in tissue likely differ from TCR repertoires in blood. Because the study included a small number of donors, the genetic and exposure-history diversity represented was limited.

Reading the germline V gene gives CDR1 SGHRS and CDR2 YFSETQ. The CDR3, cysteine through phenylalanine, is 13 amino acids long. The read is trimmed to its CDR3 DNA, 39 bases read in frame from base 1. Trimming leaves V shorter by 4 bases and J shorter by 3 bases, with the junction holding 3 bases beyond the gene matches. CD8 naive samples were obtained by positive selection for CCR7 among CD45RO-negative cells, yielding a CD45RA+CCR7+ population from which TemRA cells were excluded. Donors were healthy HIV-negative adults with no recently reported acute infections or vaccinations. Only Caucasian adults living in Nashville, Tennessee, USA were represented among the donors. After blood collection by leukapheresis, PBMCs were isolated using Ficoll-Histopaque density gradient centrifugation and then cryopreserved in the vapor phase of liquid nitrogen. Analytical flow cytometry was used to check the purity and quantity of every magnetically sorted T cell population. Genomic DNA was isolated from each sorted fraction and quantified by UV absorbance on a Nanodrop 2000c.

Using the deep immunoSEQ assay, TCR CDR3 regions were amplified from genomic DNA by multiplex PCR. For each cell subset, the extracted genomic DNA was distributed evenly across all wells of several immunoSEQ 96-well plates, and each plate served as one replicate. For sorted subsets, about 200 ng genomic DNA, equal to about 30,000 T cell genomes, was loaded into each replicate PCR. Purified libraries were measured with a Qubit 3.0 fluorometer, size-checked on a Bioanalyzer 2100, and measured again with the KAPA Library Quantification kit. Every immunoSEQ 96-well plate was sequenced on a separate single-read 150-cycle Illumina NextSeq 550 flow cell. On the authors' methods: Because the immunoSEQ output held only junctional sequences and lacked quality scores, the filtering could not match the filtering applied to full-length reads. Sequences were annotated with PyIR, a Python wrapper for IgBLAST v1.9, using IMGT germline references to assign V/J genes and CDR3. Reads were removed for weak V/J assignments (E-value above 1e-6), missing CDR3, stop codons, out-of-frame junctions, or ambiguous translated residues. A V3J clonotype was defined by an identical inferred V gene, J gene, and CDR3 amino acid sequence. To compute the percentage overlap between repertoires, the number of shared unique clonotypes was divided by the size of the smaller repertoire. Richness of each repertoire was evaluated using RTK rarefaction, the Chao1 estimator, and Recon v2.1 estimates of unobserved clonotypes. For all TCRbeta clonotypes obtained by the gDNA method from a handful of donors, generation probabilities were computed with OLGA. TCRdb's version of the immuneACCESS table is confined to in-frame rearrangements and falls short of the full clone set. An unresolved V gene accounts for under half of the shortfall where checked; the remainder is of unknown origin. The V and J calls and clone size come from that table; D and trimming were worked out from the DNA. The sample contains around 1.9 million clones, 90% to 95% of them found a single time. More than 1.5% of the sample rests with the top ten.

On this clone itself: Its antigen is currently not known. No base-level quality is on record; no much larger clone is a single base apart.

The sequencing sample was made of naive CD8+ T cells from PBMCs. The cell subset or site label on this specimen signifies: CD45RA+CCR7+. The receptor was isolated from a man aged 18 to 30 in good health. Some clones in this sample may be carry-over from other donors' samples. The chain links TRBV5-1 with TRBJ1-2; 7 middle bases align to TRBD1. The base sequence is TGCGCCAGCAGCGCAGGGGGGGACTATGGCTACACCTTC. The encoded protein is CASSAGGDYGYTF.